This T cell receptor beta chain originates from a study of T cell responses to AZD1222 COVID-19 vaccine. Study-wide findings and caveats: Most donors were white British, females outnumbered males, and clonal diversity was possibly underestimated.

A remark on this clone: What it binds is unknown.

CDR1 is LNHDA and CDR2 is SQIVND in the germline V gene (reference sequence). This CDR3 has 14 residues. The V segment lost 6 bases and the J segment 0 bases; nucleotides outside the gene matches: 2. TCRdb's copy holds only in-frame clones and misses some; the assay was immunoSEQ multiplex PCR. The repertoire includes over 100,000 clones, about 90% of them detected once, and 2% to 3% sits in the top ten. Second-dose groups at about 4 or about 12 weeks were pooled. The chain is built from TRBV19 and TRBJ1-2, with TRBD1 matching 9 bases. The starting material was peripheral blood, obtained 28 days after the second AZD1222 dose. This TCR was recovered from an adult who received the AZD1222 COVID-19 vaccine. The CDR3 sequence is CASRDRGANYGYTF. As DNA, the CDR3 is TGTGCCAGTAGGGACAGGGGAGCTAACTATGGCTACACCTTC. Full variable domain (remainder filled in from reference TRBV19 and TRBJ1-2): DGGITQSPKYLFRKEGQNVTLSCEQNLNHDAMYWYRQDPGQGLRLIYYSQIVNDFQKGDIAEGYSVSREKKESFPLTVTSAQKNPTAFYLCASRDRGANYGYTFGSGTRLTVV.